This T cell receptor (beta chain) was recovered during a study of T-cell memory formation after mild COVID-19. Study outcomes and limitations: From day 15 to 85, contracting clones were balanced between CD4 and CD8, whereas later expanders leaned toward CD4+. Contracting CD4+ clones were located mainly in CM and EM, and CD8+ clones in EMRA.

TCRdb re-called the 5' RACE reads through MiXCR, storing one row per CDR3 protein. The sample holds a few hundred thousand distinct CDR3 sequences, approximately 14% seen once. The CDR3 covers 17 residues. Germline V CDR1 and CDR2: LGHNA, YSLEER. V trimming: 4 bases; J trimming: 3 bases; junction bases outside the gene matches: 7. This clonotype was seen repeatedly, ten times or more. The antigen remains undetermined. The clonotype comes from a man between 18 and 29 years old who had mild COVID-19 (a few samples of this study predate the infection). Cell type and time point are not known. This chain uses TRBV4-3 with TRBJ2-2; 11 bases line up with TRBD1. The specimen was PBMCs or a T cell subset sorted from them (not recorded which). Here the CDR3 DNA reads TGCGCCAGCAGCCGGTTACAGGGACAGGGGGACACCGGGGAGCTGTTTTTT. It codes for CASSRLQGQGDTGELFF.